This record looks at one TCR beta chain sequence and its context. It has no known antigen specificity. This entry comes from a study of cytomegalovirus exposure and HLA in healthy donors (dated by TCRdb to about 2017). For the wider study: According to an earlier analysis of a few hundred of the donors, some 170 million T cells yielded 90 million to 130 million unique TCR beta sequences and 276 Gb of sequence data. The study profiled the T cell repertoires of some 610 subjects by immunosequencing and related them to cytomegalovirus serostatus. The number of donors typed differed by locus, with 629-630 for A, B, C, DRB1 and DQB1, 522 for DQA1, 600 to 610 for DPA1, and around 460 for DPB1. HLA typing covered class I and class II loci at four-digit resolution. Donor age, sex, ethnicity and CMV serostatus were collected together with the repertoire data. The study aimed to test whether cataloging public T cell receptors could reveal signatures of past pathogen exposure. Because of strong linkage in the cohort, roughly five DR-DQ haplotypes were treated as single units for association and clustering. Of the approximately 400 genotyped donors, roughly 80% fell in the genetic ancestry cluster associated with self-reported Caucasian donors. An earlier analysis of around 580 of the donors used high-throughput TCR beta sequencing to judge whether each TCR beta V gene segment behaved as functional or pseudogenic. In addition to the first cohort of about 650 subjects, a separate validation cohort of approximately 130 different subjects was used. In a later genetic analysis, genome-wide SNP genotypes for about 60% of the 666 donors were used, and that subset was treated as a discovery cohort. An early release covering roughly 580 HLA-typed donors comprised about 300 gigabases of sequencing data and 85 million to 100 million unique TCR sequences. The study combined high-throughput TCR immunosequencing, statistical association of individual TCRs with disease status, and machine learning to predict cytomegalovirus infection status. To study patterns of TCR occurrence, a later analysis re-analyzed previously published TCR beta repertoires from under 750 donors and added high-resolution HLA genotyping. All discovery cohort repertoires had been generated using a single sequencing platform. On average, 235,054 unique TCR beta nucleotide sequences were sequenced per donor among 398 genotyped donors of the cohort, with roughly 18% of those sequences being non-productive. In the later analysis, no new phenotypic data were used to find candidate immune exposures; instead, reliance was placed on TCR beta sequences and their occurrence across donors.

The cohort comprised hundreds of healthy bone marrow donors. At the time of sampling, every cohort member was nominally healthy, though immune exposures that went unrecorded were likely present. The donor tested CMV seropositive and was one of the 289 seropositive cohort members. A peripheral blood sample was collected from each donor, and TCR beta sequencing was performed on peripheral blood mononuclear cells. The Qiagen DNeasy Blood Extraction Kit was used to extract genomic DNA from the blood cell samples. The germline V gene provides CDR1 ENHRY and CDR2 SYGVKD. The V and J ends are trimmed by 11 bases and 0 bases, leaving 13 bases between them. From its cysteine to its phenylalanine, the CDR3 spans 14 amino acids. CDR3 DNA only is kept here, 42 bases in frame from base 1. The library was made by the immunoSEQ multiplex PCR assay. For the multiplex PCR, a mixture combining 60 forward primers for TCR Vbeta segments and 13 reverse primers for TCR Jbeta segments was used. The CDR3 region of rearranged TCR beta genes was amplified from genomic DNA with a multiplex PCR assay. The Illumina HiSeq System was used to sequence the amplified TCR beta libraries as 87-base-pair reads. In the source study's methods: A later analysis tallied 75 million to 85 million unique TCR beta chains across the 640 or so repertoires, and 10 million to 11 million of those chains were shared by two or more donors. To remove PCR and sequencing errors, raw reads were error-corrected and collapsed into unique sequences using a nearest-neighbor algorithm that merged closely related sequences. To assign V, D and J gene segments, CDR3 sequences were aligned to IMGT reference sequences. For a sequence to be retained, at least a six-nucleotide match to both a V gene segment and a J gene segment was required. Rearrangements were called productive when the CDR3 lacked stop codons and stayed in frame with V and J; all others were non-productive. Following IMGT convention, CDR3 was defined as the stretch from the second conserved V-encoded cysteine up to the conserved J-encoded phenylalanine. The earlier analysis of 587 of the donors excluded sequences that lacked an unambiguous match to a single V gene segment. In an earlier analysis of several hundred of the donors, V segments were called functional above 56.7% productive rearrangements and were called segregating when the between-donor standard deviation exceeded 5%. A statistical classification framework was built for diagnosing cytomegalovirus status from the catalog of TCR beta chain sequences. V and J gene assignment, in a later analysis, came from comparing TCR nucleotide sequences with IMGT/GENE-DB human TR gene sequences. Using the TCRdist pipeline, a later analysis assigned CDR3 sequences along with most-parsimonious VDJ recombination scenarios. In a later analysis, every TCR beta chain was defined by the combination of its CDR3 amino acid sequence and its V-gene family, and reads without a unique V-gene family were dropped. A later analysis removed nearly 600 highly shared, low-generation-probability nucleotide sequences to deal with suspected cross-contamination and a sequencing artifact. For each public chain, a later analysis derived a clonal expansion index from normalized ranks of inferred template counts within each repertoire. A later analysis computed generation probabilities with a VDJ recombination model fitted to out-of-frame rearrangements, and checked the results against IGoR. In a later analysis, TCR-TCR, TCR-HLA and TCR-CMV co-occurrence was scored with hypergeometric tests, and a repertoire-size bias correction was applied to TCR pairs. In a later analysis, false discovery rates were estimated by permuting HLA or CMV assignments 20 times. In a later analysis, co-occurring TCRs were grouped with DBSCAN, and TCRdist sequence similarity was added when clustering was performed within HLA-allele-positive subsets. Repertoires with fewer than 30,000 or more than 120,000 public chains, plus five repertoires with anomalous nucleotide sharing, were excluded from co-occurrence clustering. Held by TCRdb, this immuneACCESS table contains in-frame sequences only and omits some clones. Under half of the omission traces to an unresolved V gene where checked; the cause of the rest is unknown. V and J calls and clone size come straight from that table; D and trimming were deduced from the DNA. The sample table includes about 52,000 clones. The ten largest clones represent 8% to 13% of the sample.

General conclusions and limits of the study: While some public TCRs were present in many individuals, most TCR sequences turned up only very rarely across donors. HLA typing was unavailable for some donors at each locus, so association tests used only the typed subset. Some IMGT-functional V segments, including TRBV6-2 and TRBV6-3, could not be told apart with the 87-base-pair reads, so those segments were excluded. In a later analysis, TCR association rates were found to vary across HLA loci, with the most associated TCRs seen for DRB1 alleles and the fewest for HLA-C alleles. In an earlier analysis of approximately 590 of the donors, most TCR beta V segments were observed in productive rearrangements about 90% or about 30% of the time, broadly matching IMGT annotations. According to a later genetic analysis, donors in an Asian-associated ancestry cluster had fewer N-insertions in productive TCRs than the approximately 630-donor mean. A further reported finding was that TCR beta sequences accurately predicted the HLA-A and HLA-B alleles for most subjects in the first cohort. In a later analysis, most CMV-associated TCR beta chains were found to appear HLA-restricted, with HLA associations seemingly driven largely by CMV exposure. In a later analysis, HLA-associated TCR beta chains were found to be more clonally expanded and to have lower generation probabilities than equally common non-associated chains. Sequencing depth was assumed to be roughly uniform across donors in the presence/absence analyses, though that assumption may not hold. In vitro tests confirmed that a few of the cytomegalovirus-associated TCR beta chains recognize cytomegalovirus antigens. Correlated functional status among segregating V segments might reflect linkage disequilibrium, but an unknown experimental factor could not be ruled out. A group of highly shared sequence variants was considered likely to be a technical artifact of the sequencing pipeline. V-gene and J-gene trimming of TCR beta chains was associated with a missense DCLRE1C variant in a later genetic analysis, and the association was replicated in an independent cohort. CMV serostatus was the only immune exposure information available for the cohort. The study listed 150 to 200 TCR beta chains as associated with cytomegalovirus. A later analysis associated 15,000 or so TCR beta sequences with specific HLA alleles at a false discovery rate of 0.05. Because counts were too low, approximately 18 rarely observed V segments, including chromosome 9 orphons, were excluded from the earlier analysis of several hundred of the donors. In both the original and validation cohorts, the classifier was reported to diagnose cytomegalovirus status with high specificity and sensitivity. It was suggested by the authors that the approach could potentially be generalized to other disease states and immunological phenotypes. A later analysis reported that several top co-occurrence clusters appeared linked to parvovirus B19, influenza, CMV and Epstein-Barr virus. This cohort had only TCR beta chains sequenced, and the lack of alpha or paired-chain data limited which features could be detected. When HLA alleles, especially DR and DQ, strongly co-occurred, attributing TCR associations to individual alleles was difficult.

Sequencing was carried out using PBMCs. The source of this sequence is a woman aged 45-59 years in good health and CMV-seropositive. This sequence uses TRBV10-3 and TRBJ2-2, and perhaps TRBD2 as D gene, on 5 matching bases. The CDR3 region: CASATGTNTGELFF. The DNA sequence is as follows: TGTGCCTCAGCGACGGGAACGAACACCGGGGAGCTGTTTTTT.